This T cell receptor beta chain comes out of a study of Graves' ophthalmopathy and Graves' hyperthyroidism. Findings and limits, study-wide: Using a 13-signature model, the authors split ophthalmopathy from stable hyperthyroidism, with 87.88% sensitivity and 70% to 83% specificity. Most clonotypes expanded in thyroid above 0.001 frequency were present in blood too.

A remark on this clonotype: Its target is not known.

Absence of ophthalmopathy within 18 months of follow-up defined stable hyperthyroidism. Exclusion criteria comprised other autoimmune diseases, uncontrolled infections, pregnancy or lactation in patients. The germline V and J ends were trimmed by 4 bases and 2 bases, with 11 bases remaining between them. The CDR3 is made up of 14 amino acids. In germline, CDR1 is MNHNS, CDR2 SASEGT. Amplification targeted the TCR beta CDR3 regions, with RNA transcripts as the source material. Second-round multiplex PCR came after first-round RT-PCR with HTBI primers. Using its own MiXCR run on the multiplex PCR reads, TCRdb lists one record per CDR3 protein. The sample gives about 400,000 distinct CDR3 sequences, approximately 15% of which show up once; 7% is in the top ten.

The gene calls are TRBV6-1 and TRBJ1-1; D gene ambiguous. The sequenced sample consisted of peripheral blood. This sequence was found in a young woman with stable Graves' hyperthyroidism. The CDR3 loop reads CASSGRLVNTEAFF. CDR3 nucleotides: TGTGCCAGCAGTGGTCGGTTGGTTAACACTGAAGCTTTCTTT.